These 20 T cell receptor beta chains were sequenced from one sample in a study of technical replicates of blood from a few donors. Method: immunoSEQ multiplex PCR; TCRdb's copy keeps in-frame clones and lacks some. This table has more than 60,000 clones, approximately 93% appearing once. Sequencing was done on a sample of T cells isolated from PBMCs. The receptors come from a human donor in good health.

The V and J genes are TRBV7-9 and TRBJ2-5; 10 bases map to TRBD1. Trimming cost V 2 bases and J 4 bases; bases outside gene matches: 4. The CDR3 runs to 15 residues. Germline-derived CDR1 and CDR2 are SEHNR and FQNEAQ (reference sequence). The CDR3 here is CASSLQTGGRETQYF. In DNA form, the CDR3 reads TGTGCCAGCAGCTTACAGACAGGGGGCCGAGAGACCCAGTACTTC.

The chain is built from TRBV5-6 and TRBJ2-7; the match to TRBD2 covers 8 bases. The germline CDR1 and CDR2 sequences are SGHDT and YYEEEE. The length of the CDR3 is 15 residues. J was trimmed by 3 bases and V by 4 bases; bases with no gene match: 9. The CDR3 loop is CASSPVAGSFYEQYF. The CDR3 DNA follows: TGTGCCAGCAGCCCCGTAGCGGGGTCCTTCTACGAGCAGTACTTC.

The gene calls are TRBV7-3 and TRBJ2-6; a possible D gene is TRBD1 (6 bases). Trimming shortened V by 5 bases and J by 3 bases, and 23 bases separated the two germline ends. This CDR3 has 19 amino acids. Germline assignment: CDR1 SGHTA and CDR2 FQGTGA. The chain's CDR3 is CASSVEYTGSVFGANVLTF. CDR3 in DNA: TGTGCCAGCAGCGTAGAGTATACAGGGAGCGTGTTTGGGGCCAACGTCCTGACTTTC.

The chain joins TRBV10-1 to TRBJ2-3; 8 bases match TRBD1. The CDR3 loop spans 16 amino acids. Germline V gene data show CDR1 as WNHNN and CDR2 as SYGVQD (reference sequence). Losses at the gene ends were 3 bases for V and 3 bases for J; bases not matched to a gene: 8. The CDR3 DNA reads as TGCGCCAGCAGTGAATTGCCAGGGGGCCAGACAGATACGCAGTATTTT. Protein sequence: CASSELPGGQTDTQYF.

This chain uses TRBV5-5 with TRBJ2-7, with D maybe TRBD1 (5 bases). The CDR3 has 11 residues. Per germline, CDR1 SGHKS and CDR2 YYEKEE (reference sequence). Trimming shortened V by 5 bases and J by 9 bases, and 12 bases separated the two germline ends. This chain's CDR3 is CASRVDRAQYF. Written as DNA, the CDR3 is TGTGCCAGCAGGGTAGACAGAGCGCAGTACTTC.

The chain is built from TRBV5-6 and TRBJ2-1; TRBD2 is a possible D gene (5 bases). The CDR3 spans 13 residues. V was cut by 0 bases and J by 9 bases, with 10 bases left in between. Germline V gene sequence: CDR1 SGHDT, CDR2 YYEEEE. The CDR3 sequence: CASSLAPSGEQFF. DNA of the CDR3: TGTGCCAGCAGCTTGGCGCCCAGCGGTGAGCAGTTCTTC.

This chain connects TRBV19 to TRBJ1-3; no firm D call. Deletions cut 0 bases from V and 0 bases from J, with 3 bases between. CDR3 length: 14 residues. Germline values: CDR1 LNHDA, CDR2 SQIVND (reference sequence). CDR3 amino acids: CASSIDGSGNTIYF. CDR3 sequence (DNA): TGTGCCAGTAGTATAGACGGCTCTGGAAACACCATATATTTT. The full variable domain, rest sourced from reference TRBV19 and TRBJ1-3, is DGGITQSPKYLFRKEGQNVTLSCEQNLNHDAMYWYRQDPGQGLRLIYYSQIVNDFQKGDIAEGYSVSREKKESFPLTVTSAQKNPTAFYLCASSIDGSGNTIYFGEGSWLTVV.

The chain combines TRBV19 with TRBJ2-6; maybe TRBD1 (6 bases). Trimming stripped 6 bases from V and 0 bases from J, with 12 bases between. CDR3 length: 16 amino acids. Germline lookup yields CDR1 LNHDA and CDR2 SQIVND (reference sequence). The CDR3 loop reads CASRKQGSSGANVLTF. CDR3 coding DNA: TGTGCCAGTAGGAAACAGGGTAGCTCTGGGGCCAACGTCCTGACTTTC.

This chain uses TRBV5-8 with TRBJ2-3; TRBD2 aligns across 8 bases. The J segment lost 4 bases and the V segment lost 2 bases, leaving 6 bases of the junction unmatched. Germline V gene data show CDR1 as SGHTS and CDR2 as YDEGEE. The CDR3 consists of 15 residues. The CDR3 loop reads CASSFNGRAPDTQYF. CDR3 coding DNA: TGTGCCAGCAGCTTTAACGGGAGGGCCCCAGATACGCAGTATTTT. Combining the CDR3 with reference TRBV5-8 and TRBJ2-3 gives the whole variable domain EAGVTQSPTHLIKTRGQQATLRCSPISGHTSVYWYQQALGLGLQFLLWYDEGEERNRGNFPPRFSGRQFPNYSSELNVNALELEDSALYLCASSFNGRAPDTQYFGPGTRLTVL.

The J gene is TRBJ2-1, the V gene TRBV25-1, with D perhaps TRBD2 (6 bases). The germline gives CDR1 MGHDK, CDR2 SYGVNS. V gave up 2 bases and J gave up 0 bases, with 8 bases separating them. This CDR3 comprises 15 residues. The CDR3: CASSEAGSSYNEQFF. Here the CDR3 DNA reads TGTGCCAGCAGTGAAGCGGGAAGCTCCTACAATGAGCAGTTCTTC.

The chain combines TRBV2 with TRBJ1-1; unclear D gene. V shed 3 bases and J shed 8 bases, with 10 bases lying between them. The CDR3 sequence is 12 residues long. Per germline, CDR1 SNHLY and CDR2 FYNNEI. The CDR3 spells CASSERPEEAFF. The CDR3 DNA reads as TGTGCCAGCAGTGAGCGGCCAGAAGAAGCTTTCTTT.

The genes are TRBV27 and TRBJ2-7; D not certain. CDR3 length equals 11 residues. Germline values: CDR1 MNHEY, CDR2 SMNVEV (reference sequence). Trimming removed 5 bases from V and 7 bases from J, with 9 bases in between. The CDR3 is CASSRNMEQYF. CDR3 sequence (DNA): TGTGCCAGCAGTAGAAACATGGAGCAGTACTTC.

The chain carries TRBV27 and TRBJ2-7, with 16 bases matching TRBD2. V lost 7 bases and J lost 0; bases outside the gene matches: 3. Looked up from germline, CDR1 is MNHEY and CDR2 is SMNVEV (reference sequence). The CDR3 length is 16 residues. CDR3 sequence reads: CASKGLAGGTSYEQYF. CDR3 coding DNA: TGTGCCAGCAAGGGACTAGCGGGAGGGACCTCCTACGAGCAGTACTTC.

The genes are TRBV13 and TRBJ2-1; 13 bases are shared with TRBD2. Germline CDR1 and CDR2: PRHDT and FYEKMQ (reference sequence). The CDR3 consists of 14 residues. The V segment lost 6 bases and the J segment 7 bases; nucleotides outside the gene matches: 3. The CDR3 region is CASSTSGRGNEQFF. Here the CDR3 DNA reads TGTGCCAGCAGTACTAGCGGGAGGGGAAATGAGCAGTTCTTC.

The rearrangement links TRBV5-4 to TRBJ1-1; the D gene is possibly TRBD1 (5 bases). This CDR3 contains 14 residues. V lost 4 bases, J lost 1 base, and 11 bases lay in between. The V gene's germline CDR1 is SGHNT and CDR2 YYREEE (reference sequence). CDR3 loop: CASSAGRTNTEAFF. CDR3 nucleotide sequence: TGTGCCAGCAGCGCGGGACGGACGAACACTGAAGCTTTCTTT.

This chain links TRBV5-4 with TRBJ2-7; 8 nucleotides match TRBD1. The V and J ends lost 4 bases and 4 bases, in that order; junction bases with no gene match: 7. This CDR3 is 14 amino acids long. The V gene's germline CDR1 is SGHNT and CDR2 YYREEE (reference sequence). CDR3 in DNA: TGTGCCAGCAGCATAAGACAGGGGCTGTACGAGCAGTACTTC. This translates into CASSIRQGLYEQYF.

Here the CDR3 reads CASSWGTDEKLFF. In DNA form, the CDR3 reads TGTGCCAGCAGTTGGGGGACAGATGAAAAACTGTTTTTT. The chain recombines TRBV6-6 with TRBJ1-4; 7 positions match TRBD1. There are 13 residues in the CDR3. Per germline, CDR1 MNHNY and CDR2 SVGAGI (reference sequence). V lost 4 bases to trimming and J lost 6 bases; unmatched junction nucleotides: 2.

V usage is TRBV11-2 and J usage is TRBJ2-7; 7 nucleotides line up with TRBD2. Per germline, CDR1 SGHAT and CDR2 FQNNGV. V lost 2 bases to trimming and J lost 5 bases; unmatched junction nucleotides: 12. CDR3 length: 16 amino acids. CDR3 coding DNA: TGTGCCAGCAGCTTAAGGAGGCTAGCGGAAGGTAACGAGCAGTACTTC. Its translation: CASSLRRLAEGNEQYF.

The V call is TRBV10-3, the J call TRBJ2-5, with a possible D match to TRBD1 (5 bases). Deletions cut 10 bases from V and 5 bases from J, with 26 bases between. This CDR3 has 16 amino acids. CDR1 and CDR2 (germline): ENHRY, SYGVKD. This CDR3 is CATHGSQATEAETQYF. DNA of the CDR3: TGTGCCACCCATGGGTCACAGGCTACCGAAGCGGAGACCCAGTACTTC.

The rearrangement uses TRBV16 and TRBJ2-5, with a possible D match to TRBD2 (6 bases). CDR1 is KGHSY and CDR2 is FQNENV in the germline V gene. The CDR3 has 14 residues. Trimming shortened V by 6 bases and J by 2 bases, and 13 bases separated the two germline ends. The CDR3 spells CASRSSGSQETQYF. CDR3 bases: TGTGCCAGCAGATCAAGCGGGTCACAAGAGACCCAGTACTTC.